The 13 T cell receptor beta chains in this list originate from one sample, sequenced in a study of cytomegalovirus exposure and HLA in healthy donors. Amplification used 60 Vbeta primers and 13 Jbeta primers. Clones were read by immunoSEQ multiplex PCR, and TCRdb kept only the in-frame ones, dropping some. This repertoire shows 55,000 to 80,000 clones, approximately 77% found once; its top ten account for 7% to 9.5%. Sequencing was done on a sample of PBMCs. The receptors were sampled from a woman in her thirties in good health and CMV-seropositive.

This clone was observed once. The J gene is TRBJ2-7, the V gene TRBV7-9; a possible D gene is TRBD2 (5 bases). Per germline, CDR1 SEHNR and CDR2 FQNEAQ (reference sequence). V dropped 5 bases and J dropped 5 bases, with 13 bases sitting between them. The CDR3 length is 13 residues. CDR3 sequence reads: CASSLVARNEQYF. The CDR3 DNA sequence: TGTGCCAGCAGCCTCGTAGCGAGAAACGAGCAGTACTTC.

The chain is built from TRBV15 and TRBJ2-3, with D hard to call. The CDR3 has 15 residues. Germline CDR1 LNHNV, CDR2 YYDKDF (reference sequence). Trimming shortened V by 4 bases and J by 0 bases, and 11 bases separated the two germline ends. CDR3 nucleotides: TGTGCCACCAGCAATTCGGTGTCTAGCACAGATACGCAGTATTTT. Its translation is CATSNSVSSTDTQYF.

Here the CDR3 DNA reads TGTGCCAGTAGTTTTGCCTCAGGTTTCGAGGCCTCGGGGTTGCGGGCTGAAGCTTTCTTT. It yields the protein CASSFASGFEASGLRAEAFF. This chain uses TRBV19 with TRBJ1-1; D ambiguous. V lost 5 bases and J 6 bases, leaving 34 bases between the germline ends. The germline V gene encodes CDR1 LNHDA and CDR2 SQIVND (reference sequence). CDR3 length: 20 residues.

This CDR3 reads CASSSTGTGTREQYF. Here the CDR3 DNA reads TGCGCCAGCAGCTCCACCGGGACAGGGACGAGGGAGCAGTACTTC. V and J are TRBV5-1 and TRBJ2-7; the match to TRBD1 covers 9 bases. This CDR3 is built from 15 residues. Unmatched junction bases numbered 11, after V lost 3 bases and J lost 7 bases. Germline V gives CDR1 SGHRS, CDR2 YFSETQ.

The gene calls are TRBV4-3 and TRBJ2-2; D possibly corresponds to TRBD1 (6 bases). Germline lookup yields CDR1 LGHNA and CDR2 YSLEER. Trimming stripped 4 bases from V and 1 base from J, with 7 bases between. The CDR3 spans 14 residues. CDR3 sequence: CASSRDKNTGELFF. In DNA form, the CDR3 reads TGCGCCAGCAGCCGGGACAAGAACACCGGGGAGCTGTTTTTT.

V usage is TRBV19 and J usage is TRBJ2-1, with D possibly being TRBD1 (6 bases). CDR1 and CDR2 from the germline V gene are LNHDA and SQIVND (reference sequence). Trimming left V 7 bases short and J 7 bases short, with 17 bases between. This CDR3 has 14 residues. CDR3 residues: CASTGPPRGNEQFF. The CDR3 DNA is TGTGCCAGTACAGGCCCGCCAAGGGGGAATGAGCAGTTCTTC.

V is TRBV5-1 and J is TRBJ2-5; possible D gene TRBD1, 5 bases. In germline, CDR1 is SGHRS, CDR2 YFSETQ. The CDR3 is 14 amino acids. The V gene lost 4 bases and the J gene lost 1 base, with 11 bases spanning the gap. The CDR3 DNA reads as TGCGCCAGCAGCCTTGAAGGGGTCCAAGAGACCCAGTACTTC. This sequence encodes CASSLEGVQETQYF.

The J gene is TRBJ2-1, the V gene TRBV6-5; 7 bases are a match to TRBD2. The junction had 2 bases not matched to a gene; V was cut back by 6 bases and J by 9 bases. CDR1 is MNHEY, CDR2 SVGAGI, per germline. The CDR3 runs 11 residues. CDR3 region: CASSWGGEQFF. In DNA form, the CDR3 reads TGTGCCAGCAGCTGGGGGGGTGAGCAGTTCTTC.

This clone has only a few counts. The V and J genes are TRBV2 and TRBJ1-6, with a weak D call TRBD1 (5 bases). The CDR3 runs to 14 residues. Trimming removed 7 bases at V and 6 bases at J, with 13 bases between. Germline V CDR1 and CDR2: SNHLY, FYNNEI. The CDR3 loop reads CASNPRASNSPLHF. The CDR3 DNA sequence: TGTGCCAGCAATCCCAGGGCCTCTAATTCACCCCTCCACTTT.

The CDR3, as DNA: TGTGCCAGCAGTTCCCCGGACAGGGGGCATTACGAGCAGTACTTC. It translates to CASSSPDRGHYEQYF. The chain employs TRBV6-6 and TRBJ2-7; 11 bases fit TRBD1. CDR1 is MNHNY and CDR2 is SVGAGI in the germline V gene (reference sequence). The CDR3 has 15 amino acids. V shed 4 bases, J shed 4 bases, and the junction held 6 bases outside the gene matches.

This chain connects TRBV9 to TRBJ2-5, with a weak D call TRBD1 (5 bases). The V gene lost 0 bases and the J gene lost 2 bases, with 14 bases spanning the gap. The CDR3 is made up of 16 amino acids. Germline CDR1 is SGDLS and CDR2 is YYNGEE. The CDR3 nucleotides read TGTGCCAGCAGCGTAGCCGCAGGGATCGGGCAAGAGACCCAGTACTTC. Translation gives CASSVAAGIGQETQYF.

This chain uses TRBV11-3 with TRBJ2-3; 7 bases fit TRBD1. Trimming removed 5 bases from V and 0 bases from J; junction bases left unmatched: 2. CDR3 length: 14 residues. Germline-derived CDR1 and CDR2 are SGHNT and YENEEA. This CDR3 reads CASSHRGSTDTQYF. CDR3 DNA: TGTGCCAGCAGCCACAGGGGAAGCACAGATACGCAGTATTTT.

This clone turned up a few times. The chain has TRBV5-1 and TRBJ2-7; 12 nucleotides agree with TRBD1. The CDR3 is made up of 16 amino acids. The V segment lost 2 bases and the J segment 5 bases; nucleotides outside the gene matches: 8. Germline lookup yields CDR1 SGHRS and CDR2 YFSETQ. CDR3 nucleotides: TGCGCCAGCAGCTTAATTTCCGGGACAGGGGGCCACGAGCAGTACTTC. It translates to CASSLISGTGGHEQYF.